This T cell receptor (beta chain) originates from a study of control samples from healthy donors and cancer patients. V lost 1 base and J lost 5, with 6 bases in between. The germline V gene encodes CDR1 SGHTA and CDR2 FQGNSA. The CDR3 sequence is 13 residues long. Repertoires were generated with immunoSEQ multiplex PCR, while TCRdb's copy carries only in-frame clones and drops some. The table includes around 170,000 clones, 90% detected once. The sequenced material came from blood. The TCR sequence derives from a woman between 45 and 65 years old in good health. The chain has TRBV7-2 and TRBJ1-5; D uncertain. In nucleotides, the CDR3 is TGTGCCAGCAGCTTAGGGGTTTATCAGCCCCAGCATTTT. Translation: CASSLGVYQPQHF.